Listed below are T cell receptor beta chains from one sample, sequenced in a study of Tregs in tolerant kidney transplant recipients. Profiling relied on immunoSEQ multiplex PCR, and the TCRdb table lists in-frame clones only, not all of them. This sample yields about 100,000 clones, of which 90% to 95% are seen a single time; 0.46% belongs to the top ten. Material: CD4+ T cells from blood, obtained before the transplant. Receptors originate from a human donor who received a combined kidney and bone marrow transplant. The CDR3 runs from the conserved cysteine through the conserved F or W. Each record gives: J gene, clone size, D gene, V gene, CDR3 protein, CDR3 DNA. A D gene is named only where the DNA matches it firmly. The size field is filled for only some rows; it gives once, few, many or a size class.

>TRBJ2-2|NA|TRBD1|TRBV2
CASTRSWDRNTGELFF
TGTGCCAGCACCCGGTCATGGGACAGAAACACCGGGGAGCTGTTTTTT
>TRBJ1-1|NA|TRBD1|TRBV9
CASSAPPGQQNTEAFF
TGTGCCAGCAGCGCCCCTCCGGGACAGCAGAACACTGAAGCTTTCTTT
>TRBJ2-2|NA|TRBD2|TRBV12-5
CASGPTGTSTGELFF
TGTGCTAGTGGTCCTACCGGGACTAGCACCGGGGAGCTGTTTTTT
>TRBJ1-1|NA|TRBD1|TRBV28
CASSPPDRVTEAFF
TGTGCCAGCAGTCCGCCCGACAGGGTCACTGAAGCTTTCTTT
>TRBJ1-5|NA|NA|TRBV30
CAWGQSNQPQHF
TGTGCCTGGGGACAAAGCAATCAGCCCCAGCATTTT
>TRBJ2-5|NA|NA|TRBV5-1
CASSPRMSETQYF
TGCGCCAGCAGCCCCAGGATGTCGGAGACCCAGTACTTC
>TRBJ2-3|NA|TRBD1|TRBV28
CASSPPGQAFTDTQYF
TGTGCCAGCAGCCCCCCGGGACAGGCGTTCACAGATACGCAGTATTTT
>TRBJ2-7|NA|NA|TRBV15
CATSRASQYEQYF
TGTGCCACCAGCAGAGCTTCACAGTACGAGCAGTACTTC
>TRBJ2-5|NA|TRBD1|TRBV27
CASSLKGTGVQETQYF
TGTGCCAGCAGTCTCAAGGGGACAGGGGTCCAAGAGACCCAGTACTTC
>TRBJ1-3|NA|NA|TRBV28
CASSLQGAGNTIYF
TGTGCCAGCAGCCTCCAGGGTGCTGGAAACACCATATATTTT
>TRBJ2-7|NA|NA|TRBV7-3
CASSDDRLGKQYF
TGTGCCAGCAGTGACGACAGGCTCGGGAAGCAGTACTTC
>TRBJ1-2|NA|NA|TRBV27
CASSLDSSNYGYTF
TGTGCCAGCAGTTTAGACAGTTCTAACTATGGCTACACCTTC
>TRBJ2-7|NA|NA|TRBV19
CASSMGYRAPYEQYF
TGTGCCAGTAGTATGGGGTACAGGGCCCCTTACGAGCAGTACTTC
>TRBJ2-7|NA|NA|TRBV2
CASSEVSPPFEQYF
TGTGCCAGCAGTGAAGTTAGCCCCCCGTTCGAGCAGTACTTC
>TRBJ2-2|NA|NA|TRBV6-1
CASRGPGELFF
TGTGCCAGCAGGGGGCCCGGGGAGCTGTTTTTT
>TRBJ1-6|NA|TRBD1|TRBV6-5
CASSYSTTGENSPLHF
TGTGCCAGCAGTTACTCGACGACAGGGGAAAATTCACCCCTCCACTTT
>TRBJ2-3|NA|TRBD1|TRBV6-6
CASRGQGMRTDTQYF
TGTGCCAGCAGGGGACAGGGGATGCGCACAGATACGCAGTATTTT
>TRBJ1-2|NA|TRBD1|TRBV7-8
CASSLGTGFSYGYTF
TGTGCCAGCAGCTTAGGGACAGGGTTTTCCTATGGCTACACCTTC
>TRBJ2-3|NA|TRBD2|TRBV7-2
CASTLRGGADTQYF
TGTGCCAGCACCTTGCGGGGGGGGGCAGATACGCAGTATTTT
>TRBJ1-2|NA|TRBD1|TRBV2
CASNPIRGRDGYTF
TGTGCCAGCAACCCGATCAGGGGGCGCGATGGCTACACCTTC
>TRBJ2-3|NA|NA|TRBV7-3
CASSSGASTDTQYF
TGTGCCAGCAGTTCGGGTGCTAGCACAGATACGCAGTATTTT
>TRBJ2-7|NA|NA|TRBV9
CASSVGDINYEQYF
TGTGCCAGCAGCGTAGGAGATATAAACTACGAGCAGTACTTC
>TRBJ2-6|NA|NA|TRBV10-3
CAIRSSGANVLTF
TGTGCCATCCGGAGTTCTGGGGCCAACGTCCTGACTTTC
>TRBJ2-4|NA|TRBD1|TRBV18
CASSPPGTASIQYF
TGTGCCAGCTCACCACCCGGGACAGCCTCCATTCAGTACTTC
>TRBJ2-7|NA|NA|TRBV7-7
CASSLAAGQEQYF
TGTGCCAGCAGCTTAGCGGCAGGGCAAGAGCAGTACTTC
>TRBJ2-2|NA|TRBD2|TRBV7-9
CASSLSAGVTGELFF
TGTGCCAGCAGCTTGTCAGCGGGAGTCACCGGGGAGCTGTTTTTT
>TRBJ2-1|once|NA|TRBV7-9
CASSPDGGRAGNEQFF
TGTGCCAGCAGCCCAGACGGGGGGCGCGCGGGGAATGAGCAGTTCTTC
>TRBJ2-3|NA|TRBD1|TRBV6-1
CASGDRGTTDTQYF
TGTGCCAGCGGGGACAGGGGGACCACAGATACGCAGTATTTT
>TRBJ1-1|NA|NA|TRBV7-2
CASSLTYGDTEAFF
TGTGCCAGCAGTCTGACATACGGGGACACTGAAGCTTTCTTT
>TRBJ2-6|NA|NA|TRBV7-2
CASRIPLGANVLTF
TGTGCCAGCAGGATACCACTAGGGGCCAACGTCCTGACTTTC
>TRBJ1-2|NA|TRBD1|TRBV19
CASSIVGQGGGYTF
TGTGCCAGTAGTATAGTGGGACAGGGCGGCGGCTACACCTTC
>TRBJ2-7|NA|NA|TRBV5-1
CASSLVGAAEQYF
TGCGCCAGCAGCTTGGTGGGGGCAGCCGAGCAGTACTTC
>TRBJ2-7|NA|NA|TRBV6-1
CASSELFFYEQYF
TGTGCCAGCAGTGAACTGTTCTTCTACGAGCAGTACTTC
>TRBJ2-3|NA|NA|TRBV7-3
CASSLGASTDTQYF
TGTGCCAGCAGTCTGGGAGCTAGCACAGATACGCAGTATTTT